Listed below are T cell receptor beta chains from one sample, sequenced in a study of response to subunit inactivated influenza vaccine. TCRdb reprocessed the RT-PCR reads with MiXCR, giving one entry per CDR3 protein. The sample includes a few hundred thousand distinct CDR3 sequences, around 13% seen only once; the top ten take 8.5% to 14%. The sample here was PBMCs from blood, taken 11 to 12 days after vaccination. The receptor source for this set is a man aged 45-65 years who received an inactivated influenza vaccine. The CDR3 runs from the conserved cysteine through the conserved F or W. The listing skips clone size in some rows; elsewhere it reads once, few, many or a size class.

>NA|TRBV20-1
CSASVLREPYEQYF
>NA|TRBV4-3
CASSQDWGVPLSGDTQYF
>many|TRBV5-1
CASSLDAGTNGYTF
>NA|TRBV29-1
CSAEGLGPWNEQFF
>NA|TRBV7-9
CASSFTPRGVETQYF
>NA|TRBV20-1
CSARDNVRGYGGELFF
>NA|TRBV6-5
CASSYGLAGGPDTQYF
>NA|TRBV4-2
CASSQDSGGVGEQFF
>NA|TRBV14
CASSTVAANYEQYF
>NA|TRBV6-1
CASSEHAGDYEQYF
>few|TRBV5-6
CASSLDVF
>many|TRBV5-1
CASSTGQGTYEQYF
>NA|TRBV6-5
CASSHTDRYEQYF
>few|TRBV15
CATSTRTSGSYNEQFF
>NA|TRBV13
CASSTRSGGGFNEQYF
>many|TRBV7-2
CASSFKDTQYF
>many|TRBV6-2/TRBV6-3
CASSWPPIIRAPSYNEQFF
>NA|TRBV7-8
CASSKRDSQAQPQHF
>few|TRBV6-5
CASSLGTRNIQYF
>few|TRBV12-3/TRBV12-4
CASSLVFRADEAFF
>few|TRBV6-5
CASSYRAGSSYEQYF
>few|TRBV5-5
CASSWPARANVLTF
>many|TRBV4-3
CASSQYFSLAEDNEQFF
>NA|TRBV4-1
CASSQDGTGRGGDTQYF
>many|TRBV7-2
CASSFSASTDTQYF
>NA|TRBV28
CASTGGGRNEQFF
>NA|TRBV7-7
CASSRDSGYWGSYEQYF
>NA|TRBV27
CASSLGPGNYNEQFF
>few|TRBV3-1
CASRGTANTEAFF
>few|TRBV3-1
CASTLIAGEKLFF
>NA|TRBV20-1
CSASQDRSYEQYF
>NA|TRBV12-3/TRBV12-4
CASLWGGTEAFF
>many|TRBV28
CASSPTSGPYEQYF
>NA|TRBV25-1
CASRGTSGPYEQYF
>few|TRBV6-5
CASSYSPSGGVTDTQYF
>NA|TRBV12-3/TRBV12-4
CASSLRASGKWDEQYF
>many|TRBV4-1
CASSRTSGKTYEQYF
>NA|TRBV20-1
CSARKIGAPQETQYF
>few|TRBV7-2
CASSLRGGATQPQHF
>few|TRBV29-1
CSVRRTVGHSYEQYF
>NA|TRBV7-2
CASSQQGAGGDEQFF
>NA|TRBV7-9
CASSPRQGGRADTQYF
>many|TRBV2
CASSRTGTGAAGELFF
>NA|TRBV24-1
CATSDGLAGVYNEQFF
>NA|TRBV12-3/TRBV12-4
CASSASKGANEKLFF
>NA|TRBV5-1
CASSYGQGSDTQYF
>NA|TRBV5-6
CASSLIQGSTFF
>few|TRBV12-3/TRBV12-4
CASSLDRLSSYEQYF
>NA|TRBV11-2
CASSLRRETQYF
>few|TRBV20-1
CSRERVGNQPQHF
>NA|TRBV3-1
CASSQGGQGNTEAFF
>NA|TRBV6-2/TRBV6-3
CASQKQGYHEQYF
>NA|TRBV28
CASSRALVGRRSQWTQYF
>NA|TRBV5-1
CASSLTIFTDTQYF
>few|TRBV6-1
CASRDRGLTDTQYF
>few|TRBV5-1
CASSSNSGTHSYEQYF
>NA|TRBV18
CASSAGTGGFNEQFF
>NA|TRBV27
CASSRLAVSPYEQYF
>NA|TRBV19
CASSFRDRRFGYTF